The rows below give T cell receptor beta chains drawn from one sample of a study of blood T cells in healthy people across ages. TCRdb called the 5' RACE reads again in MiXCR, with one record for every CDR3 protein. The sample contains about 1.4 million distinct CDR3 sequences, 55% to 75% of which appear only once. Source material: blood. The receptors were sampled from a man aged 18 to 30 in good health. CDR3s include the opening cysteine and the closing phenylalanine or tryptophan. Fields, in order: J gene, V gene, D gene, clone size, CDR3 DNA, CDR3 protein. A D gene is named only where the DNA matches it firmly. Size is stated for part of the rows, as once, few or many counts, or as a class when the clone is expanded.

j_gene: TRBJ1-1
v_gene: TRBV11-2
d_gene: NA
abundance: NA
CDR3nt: TGTGACAGCAGCTTAGACCCTTCCGGGTACCCTGAAGCTTTCTTT
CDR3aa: CDSSLDPSGYPEAFF

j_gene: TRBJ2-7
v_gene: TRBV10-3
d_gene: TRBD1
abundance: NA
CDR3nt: TGTGCCATCAGTGAGTCCAGGGACAGGGACGAGCAGTACTTC
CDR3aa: CAISESRDRDEQYF

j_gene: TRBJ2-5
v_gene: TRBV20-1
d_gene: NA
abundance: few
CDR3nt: TGCAGTGCTAGGGATGTGCGAGCAGGGTCGGAGACCCAGTACTTC
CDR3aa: CSARDVRAGSETQYF

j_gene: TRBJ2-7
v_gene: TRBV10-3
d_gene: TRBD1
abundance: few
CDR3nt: TGTGCCACCACAGAAGACAGGGGCCCTTCGTACTTC
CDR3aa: CATTEDRGPSYF

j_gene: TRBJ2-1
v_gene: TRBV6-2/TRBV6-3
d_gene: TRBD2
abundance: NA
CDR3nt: TGTGCCAGCAGTGCCAGCGGGGAATTCTACAATGAGCAGTTCTTC
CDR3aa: CASSASGEFYNEQFF

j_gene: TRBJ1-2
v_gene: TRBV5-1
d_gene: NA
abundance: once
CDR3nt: TGCGCCAGCAGCTCCCTCCGGGCTGAGGGGTATGGCTACACCTTC
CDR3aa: CASSSLRAEGYGYTF

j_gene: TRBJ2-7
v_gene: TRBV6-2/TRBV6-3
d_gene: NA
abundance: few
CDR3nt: TGTGCCAGCAGAGAGGCCGGGACAACCTTTTACGAGCAGTACTTC
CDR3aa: CASREAGTTFYEQYF

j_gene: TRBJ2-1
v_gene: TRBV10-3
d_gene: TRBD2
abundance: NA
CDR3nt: TGTGCCATCCGGGACAGCGGGGGGGGGAATGAGCAGTTCTTC
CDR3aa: CAIRDSGGGNEQFF

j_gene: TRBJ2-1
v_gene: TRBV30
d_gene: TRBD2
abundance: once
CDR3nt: TGTGCCTGGAGTCCTCCTTCGGCGGGAGCCTACAATGAGCAGTTCTTC
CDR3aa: CAWSPPSAGAYNEQFF

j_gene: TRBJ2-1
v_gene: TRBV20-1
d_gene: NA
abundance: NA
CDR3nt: TGCAGTGCTAGTCCCGGGGGGCATGGTGAGCAGTTCTTC
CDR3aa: CSASPGGHGEQFF

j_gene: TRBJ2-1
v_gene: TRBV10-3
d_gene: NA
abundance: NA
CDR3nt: TGTGCCATCAGTATGGGAAGTAGCTCCTACAATGAGCAGTTCTTC
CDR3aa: CAISMGSSSYNEQFF

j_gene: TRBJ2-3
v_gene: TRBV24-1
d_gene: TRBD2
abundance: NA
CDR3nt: TGTGCCACCAGGGGACTAGCGGACACTAGCACAGATACGCAGTATTTT
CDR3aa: CATRGLADTSTDTQYF

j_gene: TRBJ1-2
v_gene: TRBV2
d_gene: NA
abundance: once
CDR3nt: TGTGCCAGCACCTTTGTTCCAGCGGCTAACTATGGCTACACCTTC
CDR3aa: CASTFVPAANYGYTF

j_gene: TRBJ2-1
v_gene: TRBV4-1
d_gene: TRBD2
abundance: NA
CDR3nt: TGCGCCAGCAGCCAAGGAGTTGTAATAGCGGGAGGGTCCAGGGAGCAGTTCTTC
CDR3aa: CASSQGVVIAGGSREQFF

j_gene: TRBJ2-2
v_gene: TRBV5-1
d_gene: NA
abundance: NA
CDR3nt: TGCGCCAGCAACCTCAGGTCGAACACCGGGGAGCTGTTTTTT
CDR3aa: CASNLRSNTGELFF

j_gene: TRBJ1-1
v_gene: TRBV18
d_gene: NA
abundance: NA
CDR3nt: TGTGCCAGCTCACCAGCGCAGGGTCAGAACACTGAAGCTTTCTTT
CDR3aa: CASSPAQGQNTEAFF

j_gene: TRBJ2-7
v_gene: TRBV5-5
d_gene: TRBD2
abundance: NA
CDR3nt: TGTGCCAGCAGCCGACAACTAGCGGGAGTCCGCGAGCAGTACTTC
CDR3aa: CASSRQLAGVREQYF